This entry concerns a single TCR beta chain. The CDR3 spans 17 residues. Germline V lookup: CDR1 SGHTS, CDR2 YDEGEE. The V gene end was trimmed by 4 bases and the J gene end by 1 base; junction bases not matched to a gene: 10. This entry is derived from a study of blood T cell repertoires in COVID-19. Produced via immunoSEQ multiplex PCR; TCRdb's table is partial and in-frame only. The sample has more than 300,000 clones, roughly 86% seen once. This receptor was taken from a woman aged 25-40 years with COVID-19, enrolled during active disease. V and J are TRBV5-8 and TRBJ1-5; TRBD1 matches at 8 bases. Sequencing used peripheral blood. The CDR3 here is CASSLGQGLWSNQPQHF. CDR3 nucleotides: TGTGCCAGCAGCCTCGGACAGGGACTCTGGAGCAATCAGCCCCAGCATTTT.